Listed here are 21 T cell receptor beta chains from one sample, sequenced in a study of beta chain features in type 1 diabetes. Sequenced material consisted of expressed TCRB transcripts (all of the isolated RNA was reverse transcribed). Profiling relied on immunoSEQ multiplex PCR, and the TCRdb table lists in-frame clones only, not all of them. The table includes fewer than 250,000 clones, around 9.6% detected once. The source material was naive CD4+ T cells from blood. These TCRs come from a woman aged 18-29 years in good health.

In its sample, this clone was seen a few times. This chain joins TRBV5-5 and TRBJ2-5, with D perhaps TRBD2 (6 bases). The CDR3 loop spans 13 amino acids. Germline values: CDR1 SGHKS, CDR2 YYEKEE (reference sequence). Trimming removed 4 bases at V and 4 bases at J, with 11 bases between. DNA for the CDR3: TGTGCCAGCAGCGTTGGGGGAGGAGAGACCCAGTACTTC. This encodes CASSVGGGETQYF.

CDR3 sequence: CASSLDSSEQYF. The CDR3 nucleotides are TGCGCCAGCAGCTTGGACAGTAGCGAGCAGTACTTC. The gene calls are TRBV5-1 and TRBJ2-7; D gene uncertain. This CDR3 is built from 12 residues. Germline-derived CDR1 and CDR2 are SGHRS and YFSETQ. V was cut by 0 bases and J by 6 bases, with 7 bases left in between.

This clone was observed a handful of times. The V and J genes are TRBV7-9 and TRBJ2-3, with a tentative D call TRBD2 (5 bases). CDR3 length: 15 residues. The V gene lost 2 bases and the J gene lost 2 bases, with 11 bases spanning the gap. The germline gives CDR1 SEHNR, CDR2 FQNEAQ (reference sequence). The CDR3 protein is CASSLWETPTDTQYF. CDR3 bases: TGTGCCAGCAGCTTATGGGAGACCCCCACAGATACGCAGTATTTT.

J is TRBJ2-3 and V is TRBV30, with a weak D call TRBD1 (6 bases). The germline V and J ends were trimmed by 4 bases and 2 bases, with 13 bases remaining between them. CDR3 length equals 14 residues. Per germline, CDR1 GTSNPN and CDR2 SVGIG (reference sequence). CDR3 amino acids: CAWTEGEATDTQYF. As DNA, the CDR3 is TGTGCCTGGACCGAGGGGGAAGCCACAGATACGCAGTATTTT.

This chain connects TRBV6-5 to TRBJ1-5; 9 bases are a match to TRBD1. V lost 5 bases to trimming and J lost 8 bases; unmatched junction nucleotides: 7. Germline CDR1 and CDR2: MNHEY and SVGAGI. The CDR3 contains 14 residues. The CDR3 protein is CASSQGQGFEPQHF. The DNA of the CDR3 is TGTGCCAGCAGTCAAGGACAGGGGTTTGAGCCCCAGCATTTT.

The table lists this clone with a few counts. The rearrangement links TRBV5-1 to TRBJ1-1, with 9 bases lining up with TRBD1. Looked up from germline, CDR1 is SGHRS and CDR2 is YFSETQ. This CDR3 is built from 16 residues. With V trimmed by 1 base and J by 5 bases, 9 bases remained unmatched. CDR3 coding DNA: TGCGCCAGCAGCTTGCCCGGGACAGGGTTAGGGACTGAAGCTTTCTTT. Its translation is CASSLPGTGLGTEAFF.

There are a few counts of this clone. CDR3 nucleotides: TGTGCCAGCAGCCGCACAGGGGATGGAAACACCATATATTTT. Residues: CASSRTGDGNTIYF. V usage is TRBV7-9 and J usage is TRBJ1-3, with 7 bases lining up with TRBD1. CDR3 size: 14 residues. Germline CDR1 reads SEHNR; CDR2 reads FQNEAQ (reference sequence). After removal of 5 bases from V and 3 bases from J, the junction contained 4 bases not matched to a gene.

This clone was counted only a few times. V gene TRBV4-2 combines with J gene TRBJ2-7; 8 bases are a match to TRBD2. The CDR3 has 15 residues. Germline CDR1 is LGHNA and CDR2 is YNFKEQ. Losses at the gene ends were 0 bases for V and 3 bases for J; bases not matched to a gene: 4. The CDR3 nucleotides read TGTGCCAGCAGCCAAGACCTGGGACTAGTCTACGAGCAGTACTTC. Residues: CASSQDLGLVYEQYF.

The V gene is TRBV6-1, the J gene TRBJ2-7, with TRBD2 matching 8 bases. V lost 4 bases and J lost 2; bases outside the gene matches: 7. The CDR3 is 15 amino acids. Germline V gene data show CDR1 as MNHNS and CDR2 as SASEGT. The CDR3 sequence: CASSVRTGGPYEQYF. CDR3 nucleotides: TGTGCCAGCAGTGTTCGAACGGGAGGGCCCTACGAGCAGTACTTC.

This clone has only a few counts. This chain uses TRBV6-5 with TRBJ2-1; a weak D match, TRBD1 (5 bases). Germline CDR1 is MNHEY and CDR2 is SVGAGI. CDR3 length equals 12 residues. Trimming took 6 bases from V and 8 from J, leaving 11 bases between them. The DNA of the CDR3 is TGTGCCAGCAGGACAGTCGGTCATGAGCAGTTCTTC. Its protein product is CASRTVGHEQFF.

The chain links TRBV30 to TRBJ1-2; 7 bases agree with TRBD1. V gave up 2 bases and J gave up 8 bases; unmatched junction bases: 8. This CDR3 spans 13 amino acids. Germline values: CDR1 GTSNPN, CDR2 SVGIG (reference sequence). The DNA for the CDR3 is TGTGCCTGGAGTCCGGTCAGGACAGGCGGCTACACCTTC. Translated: CAWSPVRTGGYTF. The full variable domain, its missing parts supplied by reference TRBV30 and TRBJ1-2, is SQTIHQWPATLVQPVGSPLSLECTVEGTSNPNLYWYRQAAGRGLQLLFYSVGIGQISSEVPQNLSASRPQDRQFILSSKKLLLSDSGFYLCAWSPVRTGGYTFGSGTRLTVV.

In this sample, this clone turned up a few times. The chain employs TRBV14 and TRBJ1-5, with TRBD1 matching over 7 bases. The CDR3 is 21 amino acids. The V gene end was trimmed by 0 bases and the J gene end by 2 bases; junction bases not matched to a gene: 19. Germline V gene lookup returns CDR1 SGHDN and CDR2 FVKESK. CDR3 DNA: TGTGCCAGCAGCCAAGATTGGGCGGACGGGACAAGGGGGCAGTGCAATCAGCCCCAGCATTTT. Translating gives CASSQDWADGTRGQCNQPQHF.

DNA of the CDR3: TGCGCCAGCAGCTTGTGGGGAGGGAGAGAGACCCAGTACTTC. Protein: CASSLWGGRETQYF. The chain employs TRBV5-1 and TRBJ2-5; 7 bases agree with TRBD2. J was trimmed by 4 bases and V by 1 base; bases with no gene match: 4. This CDR3 region has 14 residues. The germline V gene encodes CDR1 SGHRS and CDR2 YFSETQ.

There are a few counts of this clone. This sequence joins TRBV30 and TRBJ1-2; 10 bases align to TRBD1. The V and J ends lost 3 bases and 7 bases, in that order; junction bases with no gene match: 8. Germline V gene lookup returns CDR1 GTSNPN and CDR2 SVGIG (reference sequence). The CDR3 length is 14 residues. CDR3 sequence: CAWRPRDRGFGYTF. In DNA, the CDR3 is TGTGCCTGGAGACCCCGGGACAGGGGTTTTGGCTACACCTTC.

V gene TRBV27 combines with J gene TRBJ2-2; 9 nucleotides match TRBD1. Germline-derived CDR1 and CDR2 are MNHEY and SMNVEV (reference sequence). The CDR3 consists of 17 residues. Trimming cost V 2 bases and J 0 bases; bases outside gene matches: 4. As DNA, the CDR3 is TGTGCCAGCAGTTTACGGGGACAGGGAGCGAACACCGGGGAGCTGTTTTTT. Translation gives CASSLRGQGANTGELFF.

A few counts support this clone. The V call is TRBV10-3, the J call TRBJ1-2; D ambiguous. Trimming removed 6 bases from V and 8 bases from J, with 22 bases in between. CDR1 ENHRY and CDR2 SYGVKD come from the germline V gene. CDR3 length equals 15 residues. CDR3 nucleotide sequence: TGTGCCATCAGGAGGGTTGGGGTAAAGGTAGAAGGCTACACCTTC. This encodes CAIRRVGVKVEGYTF.

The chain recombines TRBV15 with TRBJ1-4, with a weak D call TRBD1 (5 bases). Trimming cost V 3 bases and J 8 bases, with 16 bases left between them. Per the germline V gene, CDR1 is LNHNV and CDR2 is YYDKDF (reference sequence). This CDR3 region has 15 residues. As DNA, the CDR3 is TGTGCCACCAGCAGGGACGTAAAAGGGGTGGAAAAACTGTTTTTT. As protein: CATSRDVKGVEKLFF.

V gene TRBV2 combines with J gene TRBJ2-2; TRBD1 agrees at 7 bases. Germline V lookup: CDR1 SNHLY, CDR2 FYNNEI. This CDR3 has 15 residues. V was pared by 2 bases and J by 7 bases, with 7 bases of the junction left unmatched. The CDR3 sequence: CASSERQGMDGELFF. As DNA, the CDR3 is TGTGCCAGCAGTGAACGACAGGGTATGGACGGGGAGCTGTTTTTT.

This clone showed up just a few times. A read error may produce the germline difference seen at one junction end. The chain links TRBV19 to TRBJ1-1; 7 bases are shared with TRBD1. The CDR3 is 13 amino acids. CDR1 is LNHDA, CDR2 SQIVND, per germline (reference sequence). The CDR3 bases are TGTGCCAGTACCCCGACAGGGAACAGTGAAGCTTTCTTT. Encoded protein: CASTPTGNSEAFF.

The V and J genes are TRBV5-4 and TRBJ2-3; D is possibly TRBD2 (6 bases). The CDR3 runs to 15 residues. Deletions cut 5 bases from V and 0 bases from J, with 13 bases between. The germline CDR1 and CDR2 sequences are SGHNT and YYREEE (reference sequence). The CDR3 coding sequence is TGTGCCAGCAGTGGGGGGACCCTTAGCACAGATACGCAGTATTTT. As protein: CASSGGTLSTDTQYF.

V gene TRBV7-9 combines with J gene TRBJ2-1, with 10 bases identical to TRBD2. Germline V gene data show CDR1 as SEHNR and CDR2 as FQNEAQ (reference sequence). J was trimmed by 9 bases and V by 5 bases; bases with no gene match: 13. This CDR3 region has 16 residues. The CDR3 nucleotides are TGTGCCAGCAGCCGTTACCGAGGACTAGCGGCGGGTGAGCAGTTCTTC. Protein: CASSRYRGLAAGEQFF.